This TCR beta chain was captured by sequencing in a study of identical twins. The study's findings and limits: Cross-sectional statistical analysis was relied on for the conclusions, without the same donors being followed. Among beta out-of-frame sequences, excess sharing between twins appeared weaker.

Regarding this clonotype: The target antigen is unknown.

This CDR3 has 16 amino acids. The V gene lost 4 bases and the J gene lost 5 bases, with 17 bases spanning the gap. CDR1 LGHDT and CDR2 YNNKEL come from the germline V gene (reference sequence). TCRdb recomputed calls from the 5' RACE reads with MiXCR, one row per CDR3 protein. The sample lists more than 400,000 distinct CDR3 sequences, 13% to 15% seen once, with about 0.47% in the top ten. These data are also associated with another study on yellow fever vaccine responses in identical twins. That source adds: Twins' vaccine T cell response reportedly seemed partly convergent, partly personalized.

The chain is built from TRBV3-1 and TRBJ1-4, with D possibly matching TRBD1 (5 bases). Sequencing input: CD4+ T cells sorted from blood. The sequence derives from a woman aged 18-29 years in good health. CDR3: CASSPNPGTANEKLFF. CDR3 bases: TGTGCCAGCAGCCCAAATCCTGGGACGGCGAATGAAAAACTGTTTTTT.